This T cell receptor beta chain was observed in a study of blood T cell repertoires in COVID-19. Across the study: Whether acute or convalescent, the COVID-19 samples came from the United States, Italy and Spain. T cells, B-cell-depleted T cells, or PBMCs supplied cDNA or gDNA.

Source study methods: Amplification with reference gene primers provided the estimates of nucleated cell counts. TCRdb's copy holds only in-frame clones and misses some; the assay was immunoSEQ multiplex PCR. V, J and clone size are those of that table, while D and trimming were read from the DNA. The sample shows 150,000 to 200,000 clones, around 84% of them seen only once. CDR1 is LGHDT and CDR2 is YNNKEL in the germline V gene (reference sequence). The CDR3 length is 15 residues. V shed 1 base, J shed 2 bases, and the junction held 1 base outside the gene matches. Sequencing input: peripheral blood. This rearrangement joins TRBV3-1 (or the pseudogene TRBV3-2) to TRBJ1-2, with 10 bases that match TRBD1. The clonotype originates from a human donor with acute or convalescent COVID-19. The donor label of this sample is uncertain. The CDR3 DNA sequence: TGTGCCAGCAGCCAAGGGGGACAGGGGAACTATGGCTACACCTTC. This encodes CASSQGGQGNYGYTF.